One and the same sample provided the 21 T cell receptor beta chains below, sequenced in a study of blood T cells in healthy people across ages. Sample-barcoded 5' priming and a J-beta primer mix drove a second PCR of roughly 7 to 11 cycles. TCRdb independently ran MiXCR on the 5' RACE reads; one entry per CDR3 protein. The sample has some 1.5 million distinct CDR3 sequences, 35% to 45% seen once. Sequenced input: blood. The receptors here all came from a woman aged 18-29 years in good health.

This rearrangement joins TRBV4-1 to TRBJ1-2; 7 bases agree with TRBD1. CDR3 length equals 16 residues. Germline V lookup: CDR1 MGHRA, CDR2 YSYEKL. J gave up 4 bases and V 0 bases, and 8 bases lay outside the gene matches. CDR3 DNA: TGCGCCAGCAGCCAAGAAGTGGACAGGAGGGGCTATGGCTACACCTTC. This translates into CASSQEVDRRGYGYTF.

This chain joins TRBV7-2 and TRBJ2-5; D is perhaps TRBD2 (5 bases). Trimming removed 5 bases from V and 5 bases from J, with 15 bases in between. The CDR3 extends over 14 amino acids. Germline V gene sequence: CDR1 SGHTA, CDR2 FQGNSA. As DNA, the CDR3 is TGTGCCAGCAGCCTGGCGGCTAGCTTGGAGACCCAGTACTTC. It translates to CASSLAASLETQYF.

The rearrangement joins TRBV6-2 or TRBV6-3 to TRBJ2-7, with 14 positions matching TRBD2. The CDR3 runs to 18 residues. Losses at the gene ends were 1 base for V and 7 bases for J; bases not matched to a gene: 12. The germline CDR1 and CDR2 sequences are MNHEY and SVGEGT. Here the CDR3 DNA reads TGTGCCAGCAGTTACTGGGGACTAGCGGGAGATTCCTACAATGAGCAGTACTTC. It specifies CASSYWGLAGDSYNEQYF.

Turning to this clonotype: The junction does not match germline at one end; this may be a read error. The V call is TRBV2, the J call TRBJ2-1; D call uncertain. Germline V gene sequence: CDR1 SNHLY, CDR2 FYNNEI. This CDR3 spans 11 amino acids. CDR3 in amino acids: CASSEVGAQFF. The DNA of the CDR3 is TGTGCCAGCAGCGAAGTTGGTGCGCAGTTCTTC.

This clonotype showed up just a few times. The V call is TRBV27, the J call TRBJ1-1, with no clear D. V was shortened by 5 bases and J by 8 bases, with 12 bases between the two germline ends. The length of the CDR3 is 12 residues. Germline CDR1 and CDR2: MNHEY and SMNVEV (reference sequence). The CDR3 nucleotides read TGTGCCAGCAGTCGATCGGACGGGGAAGCTTTCTTT. It encodes CASSRSDGEAFF.

The chain combines TRBV6-2 or TRBV6-3 with TRBJ2-1, with 15 bases identical to TRBD2. V lost 7 bases and J lost 15; bases outside the gene matches: 4. Germline V gives CDR1 MNHEY, CDR2 SVGEGT. This CDR3 has 12 residues. The CDR3 region is CASNGLAGGLFF. The CDR3 nucleotides read TGTGCCAGCAATGGACTAGCGGGAGGGTTGTTCTTC.

V gene TRBV24-1 combines with J gene TRBJ2-7; D might be TRBD1 or TRBD2, each matching 6 bases. The V and J ends lost 10 bases and 7 bases respectively, with 22 bases between them. This CDR3 region has 14 residues. CDR1 is KGHDR and CDR2 is SFDVKD in the germline V gene. The CDR3 here is CATGQGLANNEQYF. The CDR3 DNA reads as TGTGCCACGGGTCAGGGGCTAGCGAACAATGAGCAGTACTTC.

This chain links TRBV12-3 or TRBV12-4 with TRBJ1-1; D unclear. Trimming left V 6 bases short and J 5 bases short, with 16 bases between. CDR3 length equals 14 residues. CDR3 in DNA: TGTGCCAGCAGAGGGAGAGGACGACGAACTGAAGCTTTCTTT. It specifies CASRGRGRRTEAFF.

This clonotype was recorded only once. An end of the junction differs from the germline gene, which may be a read error. The chain links TRBV20-1 to TRBJ2-1; 12 bases agree with TRBD2. The CDR3 loop spans 15 amino acids. CDR1 DFQATT and CDR2 SNEGSKA come from the germline V gene (reference sequence). This chain's CDR3 is CGASQTSGGYNEQFF. The CDR3 DNA sequence: TGCGGTGCTAGTCAGACTAGCGGGGGCTACAATGAGCAGTTCTTC.

This sequence joins TRBV24-1 and TRBJ2-1; 7 bases agree with TRBD2. The germline CDR1 and CDR2 sequences are KGHDR and SFDVKD. With V trimmed by 9 bases and J by 0 bases, 10 bases remained unmatched. CDR3 size: 16 residues. DNA of the CDR3: TGTGCCACCGCGAAGGCCGGGACTAACTCCTACAATGAGCAGTTCTTC. Amino acids: CATAKAGTNSYNEQFF.

J is TRBJ2-1 and V is TRBV12-5, with 8 bases that match TRBD2. The germline CDR1 and CDR2 sequences are LGHNT and FRNRAP. This CDR3 is 16 amino acids long. Unmatched junction bases numbered 7, after V lost 3 bases and J lost 3 bases. The CDR3 sequence: CASGFGVSGSYNEQFF. DNA of the CDR3: TGTGCTAGTGGTTTTGGAGTCAGCGGGAGCTACAATGAGCAGTTCTTC.

The chain combines TRBV27 with TRBJ2-1; 9 bases are shared with TRBD1. The DNA end is a closer match to TRBJ2-7, so the J assignment may be wrong. Germline V gene data show CDR1 as MNHEY and CDR2 as SMNVEV (reference sequence). This CDR3 comprises 15 residues. This CDR3 is CASSSPGQGGDEQYF. For the CDR3, the DNA is TGTGCCAGCAGTTCTCCGGGACAGGGAGGCGACGAGCAGTACTTC.

The chain joins TRBV6-2 or TRBV6-3 to TRBJ2-1, with D perhaps TRBD1 (5 bases). The assigned J gene may be wrong: the sequence end matches TRBJ2-7 better. CDR1 is MNHEY, CDR2 SVGEGT, per germline. This CDR3 region has 19 residues. The CDR3 sequence is CASSPLFRASPTFYNEQYF. The CDR3 region has the DNA TGTGCCAGCAGTCCGCTGTTCAGGGCATCACCGACTTTTTACAATGAGCAGTACTTC.

As concerns this clonotype: Germline and junction disagree at one end, which may indicate a read error. V gene TRBV2 combines with J gene TRBJ2-2; D possibly matches TRBD1 or TRBD2 (6 bases each). Germline-derived CDR1 and CDR2 are SNHLY and FYNNEI. The CDR3 spans 19 residues. The CDR3 here is CASSPGHQSLIANTGGLFF. The CDR3 DNA follows: TGTGCCAGCAGCCCGGGACATCAATCCCTAATCGCGAACACCGGGGGGCTGTTTTTT.

The chain joins TRBV6-6 to TRBJ1-3; D may be TRBD1 (6 bases). CDR3 size: 17 residues. Germline CDR1 MNHNY, CDR2 SVGAGI (reference sequence). Between the trimmed V and J ends, which lost 5 bases and 3 bases, there was a span of 20 bases. CDR3 in DNA: TGTGCCAGCAGTACCCGGTCCGGGGGCGTCGATGGAAACACCATATATTTT. It translates to CASSTRSGGVDGNTIYF.

This clonotype was counted between two and nine times. This chain links TRBV20-1 with TRBJ2-5; 9 bases map to TRBD1. Losses at the gene ends were 4 bases for V and 2 bases for J; bases not matched to a gene: 14. This CDR3 contains 17 residues. Germline CDR1 is DFQATT and CDR2 is SNEGSKA (reference sequence). CDR3 residues: CSATTPGGTGNQETQYF. As DNA, the CDR3 is TGCAGTGCTACTACGCCAGGCGGGACAGGGAATCAAGAGACCCAGTACTTC.

The V gene is TRBV2, the J gene TRBJ1-2, with D maybe TRBD1 (5 bases). V lost 7 bases and J lost 2, with 17 bases in between. Germline V gene data show CDR1 as SNHLY and CDR2 as FYNNEI. This CDR3 region has 15 residues. The DNA for the CDR3 is TGTGCCAGCACTCAGGGACTACTCGTCAACTATGGCTACACCTTC. Translation: CASTQGLLVNYGYTF.

This clonotype was seen a single time. Being one base from a much bigger clone, this may be a read error. This rearrangement joins TRBV4-1 to TRBJ2-1, with D tentatively TRBD2 (5 bases). CDR1 and CDR2 (germline): MGHRA, YSYEKL. Trimming left V 0 bases short and J 9 bases short, with 6 bases between. This CDR3 spans 12 amino acids. The CDR3 region is CASSQDAGEQFF. CDR3 DNA: TGCGCCAGCAGCCAAGATGCGGGTGAGCAGTTCTTC.

This clonotype came up once. The rearrangement links TRBV25-1 to TRBJ1-2; D unresolved. Germline V gene lookup returns CDR1 MGHDK and CDR2 SYGVNS. Trimming cost V 3 bases and J 5 bases, with 10 bases left between them. This CDR3 is built from 13 residues. The CDR3 nucleotides are TGTGCCAGCAGTGAGTCGAGGGCTTATGGCTACACCTTC. Translated, it gives CASSESRAYGYTF.

This clonotype was detected a few times. The chain has TRBV19 and TRBJ1-1; D may be TRBD1 (6 bases). This CDR3 contains 14 residues. V was trimmed by 5 bases and J by 0 bases, leaving 10 bases between them. Germline CDR1 is LNHDA and CDR2 is SQIVND (reference sequence). CDR3: CASSRDTVNTEAFF. The DNA for the CDR3 is TGTGCCAGTAGTCGGGACACGGTGAACACTGAAGCTTTCTTT.

This clonotype was seen just once. The V and J genes are TRBV4-3 and TRBJ2-2; TRBD2 might be the D (5 bases). CDR1 and CDR2 from the germline V gene are LGHNA and YSLEER. The germline V and J ends were trimmed by 1 base and 5 bases, with 8 bases remaining between them. CDR3 size: 14 residues. CDR3 in DNA: TGCGCCAGCAGCCAAGGGACTTGGACCGGGGAGCTGTTTTTT. Protein: CASSQGTWTGELFF.